Reported below is one T cell receptor beta chain. These data come from a study of cytomegalovirus exposure and HLA in healthy donors. The PCR ran on 60 Vbeta and 13 Jbeta primers. The assay was immunoSEQ multiplex PCR, and TCRdb's table has in-frame clones only and misses some. The table records roughly 80,000 clones, 65% to 85% of them present only once. The CDR3 extends over 20 amino acids. Per the germline V gene, CDR1 is MNHNS and CDR2 is SASEGT. J lost 2 bases, V lost 4 bases, and 20 bases had no gene match. V and J are TRBV6-1 and TRBJ2-7, with 10 bases aligning to TRBD1. Sequencing was performed on PBMCs. The sequence came from a man between 60 and 75 years old in good health and CMV-seropositive. The CDR3 sequence is CASSVRDRGSPGGLPYEQYF. The CDR3 region has the DNA TGTGCCAGCAGTGTCAGGGACAGGGGAAGTCCGGGCGGCCTTCCCTACGAGCAGTACTTC.